The 4 T cell receptor beta chains presented below share a single source sample, sequenced in a study of cytomegalovirus exposure and HLA in healthy donors. Researchers ran the PCR with 60 Vbeta and 13 Jbeta primers. The assay was immunoSEQ multiplex PCR, and TCRdb's table has in-frame clones only and misses some. The sample includes approximately 100,000 clones, more than 65% of them seen just once. Sequences were obtained from PBMCs. Receptor source: a woman between 45 and 65 years old in good health and CMV-seropositive.

This clone was detected only once. This chain joins TRBV4-2 and TRBJ2-2, with a possible D match to TRBD2 (7 bases). V was trimmed by 0 bases and J by 1 base, leaving 15 bases between them. The CDR3 length is 18 residues. The germline V gene has CDR1 LGHNA and CDR2 YNFKEQ. The CDR3 sequence: CASSQDPLGGLNTGELFF. The CDR3 DNA sequence: TGTGCCAGCAGCCAAGATCCTCTGGGGGGGCTGAACACCGGGGAGCTGTTTTTT.

The gene calls are TRBV4-3 and TRBJ2-1; 7 bases are a match to TRBD1. The V segment lost 0 bases and the J segment 3 bases; nucleotides outside the gene matches: 2. Germline CDR1 and CDR2: LGHNA and YSLEER. CDR3 length equals 15 residues. CDR3 nucleotides: TGCGCCAGCAGCCAAGACTACAGGGGCTACAATGAGCAGTTCTTC. Translation gives CASSQDYRGYNEQFF.

The V and J genes are TRBV6-4 and TRBJ1-6, with D perhaps matching TRBD1 (5 bases). V lost 6 bases and J 8 bases, leaving 14 bases between the germline ends. Germline lookup yields CDR1 MRHNA and CDR2 SNTAGT. The CDR3 totals 14 residues. The CDR3, as DNA: TGTGCCAGCAGCGAGGTGGGGGGGTATTCACCCCTCCACTTT. It is translated as CASSEVGGYSPLHF.

The J gene is TRBJ1-2, the V gene TRBV14, with a tentative D call TRBD1 (6 bases). V was trimmed by 5 bases and J by 2 bases, leaving 15 bases between them. The CDR3 has 15 residues. Germline lookup yields CDR1 SGHDN and CDR2 FVKESK. This CDR3 reads CASSSLQGWNYGYTF. The CDR3, as DNA: TGTGCCAGCAGCTCGCTACAGGGTTGGAACTATGGCTACACCTTC.